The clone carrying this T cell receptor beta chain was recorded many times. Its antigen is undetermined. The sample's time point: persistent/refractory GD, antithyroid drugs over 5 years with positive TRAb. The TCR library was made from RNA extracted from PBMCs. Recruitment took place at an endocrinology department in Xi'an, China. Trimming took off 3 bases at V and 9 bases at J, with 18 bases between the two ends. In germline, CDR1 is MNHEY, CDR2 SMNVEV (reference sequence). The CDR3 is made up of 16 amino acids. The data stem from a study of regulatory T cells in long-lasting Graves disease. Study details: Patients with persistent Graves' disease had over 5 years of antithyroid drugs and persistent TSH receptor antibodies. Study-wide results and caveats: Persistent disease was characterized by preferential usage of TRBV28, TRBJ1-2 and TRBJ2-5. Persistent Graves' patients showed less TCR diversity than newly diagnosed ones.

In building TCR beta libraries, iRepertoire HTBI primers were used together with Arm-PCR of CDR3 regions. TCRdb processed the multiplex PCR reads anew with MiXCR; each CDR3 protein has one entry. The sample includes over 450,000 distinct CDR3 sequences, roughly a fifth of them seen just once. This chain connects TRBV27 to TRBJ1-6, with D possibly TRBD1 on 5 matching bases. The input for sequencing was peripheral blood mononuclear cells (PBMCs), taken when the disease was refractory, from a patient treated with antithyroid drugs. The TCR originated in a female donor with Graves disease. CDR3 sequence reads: CASSFSYGGASSPLHF. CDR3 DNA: TGTGCCAGCAGTTTCTCCTACGGAGGGGCTAGTTCACCCCTCCACTTT.